This passage covers 9 T cell receptor beta chains from one sample sequenced in a study of T cells in Graves' hyperthyroidism and ophthalmopathy. Amplification yielded TCR beta CDR3 regions, with RNA transcripts as the source. HTBI primers were used for first-round RT-PCR of the TCR CDR3. MiXCR, applied by TCRdb to the multiplex PCR reads, yields one record per CDR3 protein. The sample has approximately 600,000 distinct CDR3 sequences; approximately 14% are singletons. What was sequenced was blood. The receptors shown here come from a woman aged 40 to 55 with Graves' ophthalmopathy.

This clonotype has ten or more counts. V is TRBV28 and J is TRBJ2-5; D perhaps matches TRBD2 (6 bases). Per germline, CDR1 MDHEN and CDR2 SYDVKM. The CDR3 contains 15 residues. The V gene lost 6 bases and the J gene lost 7 bases, with 21 bases spanning the gap. CDR3 loop: CASSPESGGAWTQYF. Written as DNA, the CDR3 is TGTGCCAGCAGCCCCGAGAGCGGAGGGGCGTGGACCCAGTACTTC. Full variable domain (outside the CDR3, taken from reference TRBV28 and TRBJ2-5): DVKVTQSSRYLVKRTGEKVFLECVQDMDHENMFWYRQDPGLGLRLIYFSYDVKMKEKGDIPEGYSVSREKKERFSLILESASTNQTSMYLCASSPESGGAWTQYFGPGTRLLVL.

The V call is TRBV24-1, the J call TRBJ1-5; D uncertain. The CDR3 is 13 amino acids. Trimming pared 4 bases from V and 7 bases from J, leaving 10 bases between. In germline, CDR1 is KGHDR, CDR2 SFDVKD. DNA for the CDR3: TGTGCCACCAGTGAGATAGGGAAGCAGCCCCAGCATTTT. Amino acid sequence: CATSEIGKQPQHF.

The chain employs TRBV6-1 and TRBJ2-5; TRBD1 agrees at 10 bases. This CDR3 is built from 13 residues. Germline CDR1 MNHNS, CDR2 SASEGT. J lost 5 bases, V lost 7 bases, and 4 bases had no gene match. CDR3 nucleotides: TGTGCCAGCACAGACAGGGGGCGGGAGACCCAGTACTTC. As protein: CASTDRGRETQYF.

V is TRBV19 and J is TRBJ2-3; TRBD2 matches 11 bases. V lost 6 bases and J lost 3; bases outside the gene matches: 8. Germline values: CDR1 LNHDA, CDR2 SQIVND (reference sequence). The CDR3 consists of 16 residues. The chain's CDR3 is CASSPRTSGRTDTQYF. In DNA form, the CDR3 reads TGTGCCAGTAGCCCGAGAACTAGCGGGAGAACAGATACGCAGTATTTT.

This clonotype appeared many times. This chain links TRBV10-3 with TRBJ2-7; D may be TRBD2 (6 bases). The CDR3 has 17 residues. In germline, CDR1 is ENHRY, CDR2 SYGVKD. V was clipped by 3 bases and J by 0 bases, with 18 bases between them. This CDR3 is CAISDPLAAGRSYEQYF. The CDR3 DNA is TGTGCCATCAGTGACCCCCTCGCTGCGGGACGCTCCTACGAGCAGTACTTC.

A few counts support this clonotype. The chain uses TRBV6-7 and TRBJ2-2, with TRBD1 matching over 8 bases. TRBV6-7 is placed among ORFs of uncertain function. The V gene end was trimmed by 6 bases and the J gene end by 3 bases; junction bases not matched to a gene: 6. The CDR3 runs 15 residues. The CDR3 loop is CASRGQGADTGELFF. The CDR3 nucleotides are TGTGCCAGCAGGGGGCAGGGGGCCGACACCGGGGAGCTGTTTTTT.

This clonotype has at least ten counts. V is TRBV7-9 and J is TRBJ2-5; TRBD1 is a possible D gene (6 bases). The V and J ends lost 1 base and 2 bases respectively, with 11 bases between them. The germline CDR1 and CDR2 sequences are SEHNR and FQNEAQ (reference sequence). The CDR3 totals 15 residues. CDR3 sequence: CASSLVGTPQETQYF. CDR3 nucleotides: TGTGCCAGCAGCTTAGTCGGGACACCGCAAGAGACCCAGTACTTC.

This clonotype showed up many times. CDR3 sequence reads: CASSIATRDEQYF. In DNA form, the CDR3 reads TGTGCCAGTAGTATAGCCACTCGGGACGAGCAGTACTTC. The J gene is TRBJ2-7, the V gene TRBV19; no clear D gene. V was clipped by 1 base and J by 5 bases, with 9 bases between them. The V gene's germline CDR1 is LNHDA and CDR2 SQIVND (reference sequence). This CDR3 has 13 amino acids.

This clonotype turned up a few times. The V gene is TRBV11-2, the J gene TRBJ2-7, with unresolved D. Between the trimmed V and J ends, which lost 5 bases and 0 bases, there was a span of 20 bases. This CDR3 comprises 17 residues. Germline assignment: CDR1 SGHAT and CDR2 FQNNGV. Here the CDR3 reads CASSRPPYGGGSYEQYF. The CDR3 DNA sequence: TGTGCCAGCAGCCGTCCACCTTATGGCGGCGGCTCCTACGAGCAGTACTTC.